This is a list of T cell receptor beta chains from one sample in a study of T cells after yellow fever vaccination. TCRdb itself ran the 5' RACE reads through MiXCR, one entry per CDR3 protein. The profile shows about 140,000 distinct CDR3 sequences, just over 6.5% of them singletons. The sequenced sample was CD4+ T cells sorted from PBMCs, obtained 10 days after the yellow fever booster vaccination. The receptor source for this set is a man aged 25-45 years who received the YFV17D yellow fever vaccine. The CDR3 runs from the conserved cysteine through the conserved F or W. The order of the fields is clone size, V gene, J gene, D gene, CDR3 protein. The D gene is left open where the match is weak. Only some rows state a clone size, as once, few, many or a class for expanded clones.

size: many; V: TRBV20-1; J: TRBJ2-3; D: TRBD2; CDR3: CSARFTGTSGIRAVTDTQYF
size: many; V: TRBV5-1; J: TRBJ2-3; D: -; CDR3: CASSRERNTDTQYF
size: many; V: TRBV28; J: TRBJ2-7; D: -; CDR3: CASSTGFREQYF
size: few; V: TRBV5-1; J: TRBJ2-5; D: -; CDR3: CASSLRTPGETQYF
size: few; V: TRBV29-1; J: TRBJ1-2; D: -; CDR3: CSARSASNYGYTF
size: many; V: TRBV4-3; J: TRBJ2-1; D: TRBD2; CDR3: CASSQDASGRANEQFF
size: many; V: TRBV11-2; J: TRBJ2-1; D: -; CDR3: CASSPSAVVGPAYNEQFF
size: many; V: TRBV29-1; J: TRBJ2-4; D: -; CDR3: CSVDSGAAKNIQYF
size: many; V: TRBV5-5; J: TRBJ2-5; D: TRBD1; CDR3: CASSTHIQGLEETQYF
size: many; V: TRBV5-1; J: TRBJ2-3; D: -; CDR3: CASSLDAGSDTQYF
size: -; V: TRBV20-1; J: TRBJ1-1; D: TRBD1; CDR3: CSARATGAGEAFF
size: many; V: TRBV7-2; J: TRBJ2-1; D: -; CDR3: CASGAARGYNEQFF
size: many; V: TRBV7-9; J: TRBJ2-3; D: -; CDR3: CASSSLSVFSPDTQYF
size: few; V: TRBV5-4; J: TRBJ2-5; D: -; CDR3: CASSPEGGPIETQYF
size: few; V: TRBV18; J: TRBJ2-6; D: -; CDR3: CASSPGGANVLTF
size: many; V: TRBV7-2; J: TRBJ2-4; D: -; CDR3: CASSLRLAKNIQYF
size: many; V: TRBV10-3; J: TRBJ2-7; D: -; CDR3: CAISEGNGPYEQYF
size: many; V: TRBV4-3; J: TRBJ2-7; D: -; CDR3: CASSRGLTSSYEQYF
size: many; V: TRBV6-5; J: TRBJ2-2; D: TRBD1; CDR3: CASRLQPGQGSAGELFF
size: many; V: TRBV4-3; J: TRBJ2-7; D: TRBD1; CDR3: CASSQAGTGGYEQYF
size: many; V: TRBV18; J: TRBJ1-1; D: -; CDR3: CASSPILESSEAFF
size: many; V: TRBV12-3/TRBV12-4; J: TRBJ1-4; D: -; CDR3: CASRDYEKLFF